These T cell receptor beta chains were read from a single sample in a study of molecular identifiers for immune sequencing clone quantification. Via MiXCR, TCRdb re-called the PCR reads, giving one row per CDR3 protein. The sample gives about half a million distinct CDR3 sequences, about a fifth of which show up once; 0.65% to 0.95% is in the top ten. Sequenced material: naive CD8+ T cells from blood, with Jurkat cell RNA spiked in. All receptors come from a human donor in good health. Some libraries in this study had Jurkat cell RNA spiked in. CDR3s include the opening cysteine and the closing phenylalanine or tryptophan. D genes are given only for firm matches. Expanded clones get a size class; other rows say once, few or many, or leave the size out.

TRBV7-9	few	TRBD1	TRBJ1-5	CASSATGDDQPQHF	TGTGCCAGCAGCGCGACAGGGGATGATCAGCCCCAGCATTTT
TRBV19	few	.	TRBJ2-1	CASSIAGVGEQFF	TGTGCCAGTAGTATTGCAGGGGTGGGTGAGCAGTTCTTC
TRBV20-1	few	TRBD2	TRBJ2-5	CSATTSGGLQETQYF	TGCAGTGCTACGACTAGCGGGGGACTCCAAGAGACCCAGTACTTC
TRBV27	.	.	TRBJ2-3	CASSSIGDSSTDTQYF	TGTGCCAGCAGTTCCATCGGGGACTCCTCCACAGATACGCAGTATTTT
TRBV7-9	many	.	TRBJ1-5	CASSPPGIYWPQHF	TGTGCCAGCAGCCCCCCAGGGATCTACTGGCCCCAGCATTTT
TRBV7-9	.	TRBD1	TRBJ1-2	CASSLAEGQALYGYTF	TGTGCCAGCAGCTTAGCCGAAGGACAGGCCCTCTATGGCTACACCTTC
TRBV4-2	.	TRBD2	TRBJ2-7	CASSQEALAVSYEQYF	TGTGCCAGCAGCCAAGAGGCACTAGCGGTCTCCTACGAGCAGTACTTC
TRBV5-6	few	TRBD1	TRBJ1-4	CASSLGDSYEKLFF	TGTGCCAGCAGCTTAGGGGACAGCTATGAAAAACTGTTTTTT
TRBV7-9	many	.	TRBJ1-4	CASSPPGHPLFF	TGTGCCAGCAGTCCACCGGGACACCCCTTGTTTTTT
TRBV20-1	many	.	TRBJ2-2	CSAFLDRNTGELFF	TGCAGTGCTTTTCTGGACAGGAACACCGGGGAGCTGTTTTTT
TRBV9	few	TRBD2	TRBJ2-7	CASSTGREAYEQYF	TGTGCCAGCAGCACGGGCCGGGAGGCCTACGAGCAGTACTTC
TRBV2	many	.	TRBJ2-1	CASSDGAYDEQFF	TGTGCCAGCAGTGACGGGGCCTACGATGAGCAGTTCTTC
TRBV3-2	.	.	TRBJ2-7	CASSQGLGAAFPEQYF	TGTGCCAGCAGCCAAGGACTTGGCGCGGCTTTTCCCGAGCAGTACTTC
TRBV4-3	.	TRBD2	TRBJ2-3	CASSQEGWTSGGYTDTQYF	TGCGCCAGCAGCCAAGAGGGGTGGACTAGCGGGGGTTACACAGATACGCAGTATTTT
TRBV7-9	many	TRBD1	TRBJ2-7	CASSLPLRDRVSYEQYF	TGTGCCAGCAGCTTACCTCTCCGGGACAGGGTTTCCTACGAGCAGTACTTC
TRBV6-6	.	TRBD2	TRBJ2-5	CASSSVLAQETQYF	TGTGCCAGCAGCTCTGTACTAGCGCAAGAGACCCAGTACTTC
TRBV19	many	.	TRBJ1-6	CASSIAGINSPLHF	TGTGCCAGTAGTATCGCCGGGATTAATTCACCCCTCCACTTT
TRBV29-1	many	.	TRBJ1-1	CSIILTVNTEAFF	TGCAGTATCATTCTTACAGTCAACACTGAAGCTTTCTTT
TRBV19	few	TRBD2	TRBJ2-7	CASSLLASGIGNYEQYF	TGTGCCAGTAGTCTCTTGGCTAGCGGGATTGGGAACTACGAGCAGTACTTC
TRBV20-1	many	TRBD2	TRBJ2-7	CSARGLAGTLYEQYF	TGCAGTGCTAGAGGGCTAGCGGGGACCCTCTACGAGCAGTACTTC
TRBV19	few	TRBD1	TRBJ2-2	CASSIGQGVRTGELFF	TGTGCCAGTAGTATAGGACAGGGAGTGCGAACCGGGGAGCTGTTTTTT
TRBV7-9	many	.	TRBJ1-5	CASSLGWGEQPQHF	TGTGCCAGCAGCTTAGGCTGGGGAGAGCAGCCCCAGCATTTT
TRBV7-6	few	TRBD1	TRBJ1-1	CASSLARGEGATEAFF	TGTGCCAGCAGCTTAGCGCGTGGGGAGGGGGCCACTGAAGCTTTCTTT
TRBV7-9	.	.	TRBJ2-7	CASSERLDYEQYF	TGTGCCAGCAGCGAGAGACTAGACTACGAGCAGTACTTC
TRBV7-9	many	.	TRBJ2-7	CASRPLSGDYEQYF	TGTGCCAGCAGACCTCTCTCAGGGGACTACGAGCAGTACTTC
TRBV7-8	.	.	TRBJ2-1	CASSLGVGVNNEQFF	TGTGCCAGCAGCTTAGGGGTAGGAGTTAACAATGAGCAGTTCTTC
TRBV12-3/TRBV12-4	.	TRBD1	TRBJ1-1	CASSVRTGPGPEAFF	TGTGCCAGCAGTGTCAGGACAGGGCCGGGGCCTGAAGCTTTCTTT
TRBV6-5	few	TRBD1	TRBJ2-7	CASSYTGTGWYEQYF	TGTGCCAGCAGTTACACCGGGACAGGCTGGTACGAGCAGTACTTC
TRBV12-3/TRBV12-4	many	.	TRBJ2-7	CASSPLPDYEQYF	TGTGCCAGCAGCCCCCTGCCGGACTACGAGCAGTACTTC
TRBV30	.	TRBD2	TRBJ2-7	CAWSVSSGRASEQYF	TGTGCCTGGAGTGTGTCAAGCGGGAGGGCCTCCGAGCAGTACTTC
TRBV9	few	.	TRBJ1-2	CASSGSGSGDGYTF	TGTGCCAGCAGCGGTTCAGGGAGCGGGGATGGCTACACCTTC
TRBV27	.	.	TRBJ2-3	CASSLTLTDTQYF	TGTGCCAGCAGTCTAACCCTCACAGATACGCAGTATTTT
TRBV2	many	.	TRBJ2-5	CASTPTTYQETQYF	TGTGCCAGCACTCCGACGACGTACCAAGAGACCCAGTACTTC
TRBV14	few	.	TRBJ2-1	CASSLTEGVEQFF	TGTGCCAGCAGCCTGACAGAGGGCGTAGAGCAGTTCTTC
TRBV28	.	.	TRBJ1-6	CASSVAQGYKVPYNSPLHF	TGTGCCAGCAGTGTGGCCCAGGGGTATAAGGTACCATATAATTCACCCCTCCACTTT
TRBV11-3	.	.	TRBJ2-1	CASSYKNHHNEQFF	TGTGCCAGCAGCTACAAAAACCACCACAATGAGCAGTTCTTC
TRBV29-1	.	.	TRBJ2-1	CSVAGLPFSSSYNEQFF	TGCAGCGTTGCCGGACTCCCATTTTCCAGCTCCTACAATGAGCAGTTCTTC
TRBV7-8	many	TRBD1	TRBJ1-4	CASSQQGAGTNEKLFF	TGTGCCAGCAGCCAACAGGGGGCCGGGACTAATGAAAAACTGTTTTTT
TRBV5-6	many	.	TRBJ2-6	CASSQRGSGANVLTF	TGTGCCAGCAGCCAGCGAGGCTCTGGGGCCAACGTCCTGACTTTC